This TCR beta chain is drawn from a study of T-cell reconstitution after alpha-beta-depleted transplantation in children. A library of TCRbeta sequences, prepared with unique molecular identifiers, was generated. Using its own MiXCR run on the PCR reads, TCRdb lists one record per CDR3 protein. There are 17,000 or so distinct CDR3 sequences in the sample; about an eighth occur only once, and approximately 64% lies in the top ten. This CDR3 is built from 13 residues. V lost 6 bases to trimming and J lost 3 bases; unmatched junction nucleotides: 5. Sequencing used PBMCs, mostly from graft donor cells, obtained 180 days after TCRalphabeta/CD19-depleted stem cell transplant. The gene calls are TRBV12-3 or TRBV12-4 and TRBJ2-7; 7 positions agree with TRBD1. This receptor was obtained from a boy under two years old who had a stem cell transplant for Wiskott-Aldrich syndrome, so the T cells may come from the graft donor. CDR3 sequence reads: CASRHTGVYEQYF. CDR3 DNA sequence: TGTGCCAGCAGGCACACAGGGGTCTACGAGCAGTACTTC.